This is a list of T cell receptor beta chains from one sample in a study of OX40 agonist ivuxolimab in advanced cancers. This table comes from immunoSEQ multiplex PCR, and its TCRdb copy is limited to in-frame clones, with some not included. The data show approximately 76,000 clones, approximately 85% seen once. The sequenced sample was CD4+ or CD8+ T cells sorted from blood, obtained in a trial of the OX40 agonist ivuxolimab. Receptors were obtained from an adult with an advanced solid tumor such as melanoma, head and neck, liver or kidney cancer. The CDR3 runs from the conserved cysteine through the conserved F or W. The order of the fields is D gene, V gene, clone size, CDR3 length, J gene, CDR3 DNA, CDR3 protein. D genes are given only for firm matches. Not all rows give a size; the values are once, few, many and, for expanded clones, a class.

d_gene: .
v_gene: TRBV6-6
abundance: .
len: 14
j_gene: TRBJ2-3
CDR3nt: TGTGCCAGCAGGGAGGCGGGACCCACAGATACGCAGTATTTT
CDR3aa: CASREAGPTDTQYF

d_gene: TRBD2
v_gene: TRBV2
abundance: .
len: 16
j_gene: TRBJ2-7
CDR3nt: TGTGCCAGCAGTGAAGGGGTAGCGGGAGCCCTCTACGAGCAGTACTTC
CDR3aa: CASSEGVAGALYEQYF

d_gene: .
v_gene: TRBV9
abundance: few
len: 20
j_gene: TRBJ2-2
CDR3nt: TGTGCCAGCAGCGCCCGACAGAAAGGGAAACCAGAGGAGGACACCGGGGAGCTGTTTTTT
CDR3aa: CASSARQKGKPEEDTGELFF

d_gene: TRBD2
v_gene: TRBV14
abundance: .
len: 16
j_gene: TRBJ2-7
CDR3nt: TGTGCCAGCAGCCAAATCGGAGCGGGGCGCTCCTACGAGCAGTACTTC
CDR3aa: CASSQIGAGRSYEQYF

d_gene: .
v_gene: TRBV19
abundance: .
len: 13
j_gene: TRBJ2-2
CDR3nt: TGTGCCAGTAGTATAGGTCCGCCCGGGGAGCTGTTTTTT
CDR3aa: CASSIGPPGELFF

d_gene: .
v_gene: TRBV7-2
abundance: .
len: 13
j_gene: TRBJ2-3
CDR3nt: TGCGCCAGCAGCCAAGGGGGAGGAGATACGCAGTATTTT
CDR3aa: CASSQGGGDTQYF

d_gene: TRBD2
v_gene: TRBV5-1
abundance: .
len: 16
j_gene: TRBJ2-6
CDR3nt: TGCGCCAGCAGCTTGGCCGGGGGGACCGGGGCCAACGTCCTGACTTTC
CDR3aa: CASSLAGGTGANVLTF

d_gene: .
v_gene: TRBV11-2
abundance: .
len: 15
j_gene: TRBJ1-6
CDR3nt: TGTGCCAGCAGCCTAGCAGGGTTCGTCGATTCACCCCTCCACTTT
CDR3aa: CASSLAGFVDSPLHF

d_gene: .
v_gene: TRBV15
abundance: .
len: 13
j_gene: TRBJ1-4
CDR3nt: TGTGCCACCAGCAGAGCAACTAATGAAAAACTGTTTTTT
CDR3aa: CATSRATNEKLFF

d_gene: .
v_gene: TRBV13
abundance: .
len: 15
j_gene: TRBJ2-7
CDR3nt: TGTGCCAGCAGCCAAGAACCCGGAGATAGCCACGAGCAGTACTTC
CDR3aa: CASSQEPGDSHEQYF

d_gene: .
v_gene: TRBV12-5
abundance: once
len: 16
j_gene: TRBJ1-2
CDR3nt: TGTGCTAGTGGTTTGGTAGGCCTCCGGAGTAACTATGGCTACACCTTC
CDR3aa: CASGLVGLRSNYGYTF

d_gene: TRBD1
v_gene: TRBV5-8
abundance: .
len: 14
j_gene: TRBJ2-7
CDR3nt: TGTGCCAGCAGCTTGGGGGGACAGGGATCCGAGCAGTACTTC
CDR3aa: CASSLGGQGSEQYF

d_gene: .
v_gene: TRBV2
abundance: .
len: 14
j_gene: TRBJ2-1
CDR3nt: TGTGCCAGCAGTGTGGGGGCGTGGTTCAATGAGCAGTTCTTC
CDR3aa: CASSVGAWFNEQFF

d_gene: TRBD1
v_gene: TRBV7-6
abundance: .
len: 18
j_gene: TRBJ2-2
CDR3nt: TGTGCCAGCAGCCCCGGGACAGGGGGAACAGCGAACACCGGGGAGCTGTTTTTT
CDR3aa: CASSPGTGGTANTGELFF

d_gene: .
v_gene: TRBV6-1
abundance: once
len: 20
j_gene: TRBJ2-7
CDR3nt: TGTGCCAGCAGTGAAAGGACCTATGAATCGTTTACAGGGTTTGCCTACGAGCAGTACTTC
CDR3aa: CASSERTYESFTGFAYEQYF

d_gene: .
v_gene: TRBV4-3
abundance: .
len: 14
j_gene: TRBJ2-2
CDR3nt: TGCGCCAGCAGCCAAACCCAGGGTCCCGGGGAGCTGTTTTTT
CDR3aa: CASSQTQGPGELFF

d_gene: .
v_gene: TRBV15
abundance: .
len: 15
j_gene: TRBJ2-3
CDR3nt: TGTGCCACCAGCAGAGATTGGCGCGGCACAGATACGCAGTATTTT
CDR3aa: CATSRDWRGTDTQYF

d_gene: .
v_gene: TRBV7-8
abundance: .
len: 13
j_gene: TRBJ1-1
CDR3nt: TGTGCCAGCAGCTCCCGACTGAACACTGAAGCTTTCTTT
CDR3aa: CASSSRLNTEAFF

d_gene: .
v_gene: TRBV29-1
abundance: .
len: 12
j_gene: TRBJ2-3
CDR3nt: TGCAGCGTTGAAGGGGGAGCGGATACGCAGTATTTT
CDR3aa: CSVEGGADTQYF

d_gene: TRBD2
v_gene: TRBV5-4
abundance: .
len: 19
j_gene: TRBJ2-1
CDR3nt: TGTGCCAGCAGCTTGGCCGCTAGCGGGGTCTTTACCACCTACAATGAGCAGTTCTTC
CDR3aa: CASSLAASGVFTTYNEQFF

d_gene: TRBD2
v_gene: TRBV7-2
abundance: .
len: 13
j_gene: TRBJ2-1
CDR3nt: TGTGCCAGCAGCTTGCGGGGGTACAATGAGCAGTTCTTC
CDR3aa: CASSLRGYNEQFF

d_gene: .
v_gene: TRBV10-3
abundance: .
len: 14
j_gene: TRBJ1-4
CDR3nt: TGTGCCACCCGGGGTGGGGACCCGACAGAAAAACTGTTTTTT
CDR3aa: CATRGGDPTEKLFF

d_gene: TRBD2
v_gene: TRBV27
abundance: .
len: 15
j_gene: TRBJ2-7
CDR3nt: TGTGCCAGCAGTCACCCCCCGCGGGAGTGGTACGAGCAGTACTTC
CDR3aa: CASSHPPREWYEQYF

d_gene: .
v_gene: TRBV19
abundance: once
len: 13
j_gene: TRBJ2-1
CDR3nt: TGTGCCAGTAGTATTGCCCGAAGCAATGAGCAGTTCTTC
CDR3aa: CASSIARSNEQFF

d_gene: .
v_gene: TRBV6-1
abundance: .
len: 15
j_gene: TRBJ1-2
CDR3nt: TGTGCCAGCAGTGAGCTCGGAACAGGGCACTATGGCTACACCTTC
CDR3aa: CASSELGTGHYGYTF

d_gene: .
v_gene: TRBV7-8
abundance: .
len: 17
j_gene: TRBJ2-1
CDR3nt: TGTGCCAGCAGCTTATTTAGCGGCCACAGCTCCTACAATGAGCAGTTCTTC
CDR3aa: CASSLFSGHSSYNEQFF

d_gene: .
v_gene: TRBV7-8
abundance: .
len: 15
j_gene: TRBJ1-2
CDR3nt: TGTGCCAGCAGCCCCCGCCGCGGATCTAACTATGGCTACACCTTC
CDR3aa: CASSPRRGSNYGYTF